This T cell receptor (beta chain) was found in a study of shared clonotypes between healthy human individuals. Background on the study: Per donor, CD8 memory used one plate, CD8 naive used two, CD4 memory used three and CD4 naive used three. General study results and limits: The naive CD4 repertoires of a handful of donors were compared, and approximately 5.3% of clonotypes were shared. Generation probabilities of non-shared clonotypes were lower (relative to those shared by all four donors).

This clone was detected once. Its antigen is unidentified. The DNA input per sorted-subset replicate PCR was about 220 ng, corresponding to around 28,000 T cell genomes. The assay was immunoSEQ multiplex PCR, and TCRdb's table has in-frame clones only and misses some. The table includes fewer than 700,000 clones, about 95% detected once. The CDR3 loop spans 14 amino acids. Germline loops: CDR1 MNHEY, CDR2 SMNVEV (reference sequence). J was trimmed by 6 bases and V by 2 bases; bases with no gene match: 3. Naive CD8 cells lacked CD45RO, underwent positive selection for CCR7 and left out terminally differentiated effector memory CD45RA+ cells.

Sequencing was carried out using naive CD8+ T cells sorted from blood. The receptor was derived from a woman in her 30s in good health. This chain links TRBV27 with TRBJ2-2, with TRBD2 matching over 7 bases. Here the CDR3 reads CASSLGLGSGELFF. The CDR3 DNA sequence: TGTGCCAGCAGTTTAGGACTAGGGTCCGGGGAGCTGTTTTTT.